These 25 T cell receptor beta chains were sequenced from one sample in a study of molecular identifiers for immune sequencing clone quantification. MiXCR, run by TCRdb on the PCR reads, gives a single entry per CDR3 protein. The repertoire holds over 600,000 distinct CDR3 sequences, with 20% as singletons. Input material: naive CD8+ T cells from blood, with Jurkat cell RNA spiked in. The sample's subset: FACS-sorted CD8+CD4-CCR7+CD45RA+ naive T cells. The receptors derive from a human donor in good health. Some libraries in this study had Jurkat cell RNA spiked in.

On this clonotype itself: A much larger clone differs by one base, so this may be a read error. The chain couples TRBV12-3 or TRBV12-4 to TRBJ2-7, with 12 bases fitting TRBD2. This CDR3 is 18 amino acids long. This CDR3 is CASSLAEETLAGGSERYF. The CDR3 DNA is TGTGCCAGCAGTTTAGCAGAGGAGACACTAGCGGGAGGAAGCGAGCGGTACTTC.

This sequence joins TRBV2 and TRBJ2-2, with TRBD1 matching 10 bases. The V gene's germline CDR1 is SNHLY and CDR2 FYNNEI. J lost 5 bases, V lost 10 bases, and 4 bases had no gene match. CDR3 length: 13 residues. The CDR3 DNA reads as TGTGCCATTCCGGGACAGGGGACCGGGGAGCTGTTTTTT. This translates into CAIPGQGTGELFF.

This clonotype has a count of ten or more. The V and J genes are TRBV4-3 and TRBJ1-4; D is ambiguous. V lost 9 bases and J lost 5, with 13 bases in between. CDR1 is LGHNA and CDR2 is YSLEER in the germline V gene. This CDR3 has 13 residues. The CDR3 nucleotides are TGCGCCAGTTCTCAGGATGGGAATGAAAAACTGTTTTTT. As protein: CASSQDGNEKLFF.

This clonotype was counted a few times. The chain combines TRBV15 with TRBJ2-2; D is possibly TRBD2 (5 bases). Germline CDR1 and CDR2: LNHNV and YYDKDF (reference sequence). CDR3 length: 15 residues. V shed 0 bases and J shed 5 bases, with 10 bases lying between them. Written as DNA, the CDR3 is TGTGCCACCAGCAGAGACCCGGGGTCAACCGGGGAGCTGTTTTTT. As protein: CATSRDPGSTGELFF.

This clonotype was counted many times. This chain connects TRBV20-1 to TRBJ1-1, with 8 bases lining up with TRBD1. This CDR3 spans 15 amino acids. After removal of 2 bases from V and 5 bases from J, the junction contained 10 bases not matched to a gene. In germline, CDR1 is DFQATT, CDR2 SNEGSKA (reference sequence). In DNA form, the CDR3 reads TGCAGTGCTAGACCAGGACAGGGAATCACGACTGAAGCTTTCTTT. Amino acids: CSARPGQGITTEAFF.

Worth noting for this clonotype: A read error may be the cause here, since a much bigger clone is one base away. This chain joins TRBV6-2 or TRBV6-3 and TRBJ1-2, with D perhaps matching TRBD1 (5 bases). Germline CDR1 is MNHEY and CDR2 is SVGEGT. CDR3 size: 14 residues. Here the CDR3 reads CASSYSNRNYGCTF. The CDR3 nucleotides are TGTGCCAGCAGTTATTCGAACAGGAACTATGGCTGCACCTTC.

A few counts support this clonotype. This rearrangement joins TRBV5-6 to TRBJ1-1; TRBD1 is a possible D gene (5 bases). V was trimmed by 0 bases and J by 8 bases, leaving 11 bases between them. The length of the CDR3 is 13 residues. Germline V gene data show CDR1 as SGHDT and CDR2 as YYEEEE. The CDR3 loop reads CASSLDAGPEAFF. In nucleotides, the CDR3 is TGTGCCAGCAGCTTGGATGCGGGGCCCGAAGCTTTCTTT.

This clonotype was seen many times. CDR3 DNA: TGTGCCAGCAGTCGGAGTGGGGGGGAGACCCAGTACTTC. This sequence encodes CASSRSGGETQYF. The rearrangement uses TRBV2 and TRBJ2-5, with D perhaps matching TRBD2 (6 bases). The CDR3 has 13 residues. Germline assignment: CDR1 SNHLY and CDR2 FYNNEI. V lost 5 bases and J lost 5, with 12 bases in between. Combining the CDR3 with reference TRBV2 and TRBJ2-5 gives the whole variable domain EPEVTQTPSHQVTQMGQEVILRCVPISNHLYFYWYRQILGQKVEFLVSFYNNEISEKSEIFDDQFSVERPDGSNFTLKIRSTKLEDSAMYFCASSRSGGETQYFGPGTRLLVL.

This clonotype has only a few counts. This may be a read error, as it is one base from a much larger clone. The chain employs TRBV24-1 and TRBJ2-5; TRBD1 is a possible D gene (5 bases). This CDR3 has 16 residues. Germline V lookup: CDR1 KGHDR, CDR2 SFDVKD. In nucleotides, the CDR3 is TGTGCCACCAGTGATGCAAACAGGTTAGGCCAAGGGACCCAGTACTTC. Protein: CATSDANRLGQGTQYF.

This clonotype was observed at least ten times. The V call is TRBV9, the J call TRBJ2-3; no firm D call. Deletions cut 7 bases from V and 0 bases from J, with 9 bases between. This CDR3 is built from 13 residues. Per the germline V gene, CDR1 is SGDLS and CDR2 is YYNGEE. DNA of the CDR3: TGTGCCAGCGGGTCGATCAGCACAGATACGCAGTATTTT. This encodes CASGSISTDTQYF.

This clonotype was found many times. The rearrangement links TRBV7-2 to TRBJ2-6; D unresolved. Germline V gene lookup returns CDR1 SGHTA and CDR2 FQGNSA. The CDR3 is 18 residues long. Between the trimmed V and J ends, which lost 5 bases and 0 bases, there was a span of 17 bases. As DNA, the CDR3 is TGTGCCAGCAGCCTAAGGCTAGTAGGCTCCTCTGGGGCCAACGTCCTGACTTTC. Residues: CASSLRLVGSSGANVLTF.

A few counts support this clonotype. The chain uses TRBV9 and TRBJ2-3; D is unresolved. CDR1 is SGDLS, CDR2 YYNGEE, per germline. V lost 2 bases, J lost 5 bases, and 18 bases lay in between. There are 16 residues in the CDR3. Here the CDR3 DNA reads TGTGCCAGCAGCGTTGGTGTCTCGGAAATACGAGATACGCAGTATTTT. Translation: CASSVGVSEIRDTQYF.

This clonotype was picked up many times. The rearrangement uses TRBV6-2 or TRBV6-3 and TRBJ2-3, with D perhaps matching TRBD1 or TRBD2 (5 bases each). CDR1 is MNHEY, CDR2 SVGEGT, per germline. The germline V and J ends were trimmed by 2 bases and 0 bases, with 15 bases remaining between them. The length of the CDR3 is 17 residues. The CDR3 DNA is TGTGCCAGCAGTTACGGGGACGACGCGCCTAGCACAGATACGCAGTATTTT. This sequence encodes CASSYGDDAPSTDTQYF.

The chain recombines TRBV7-9 with TRBJ1-1; D gene uncertain. Trimming removed 0 bases from V and 3 bases from J, with 8 bases in between. Germline CDR1 and CDR2: SEHNR and FQNEAQ (reference sequence). The CDR3 totals 14 residues. CDR3 sequence: CASSLARTDTEAFF. In DNA, the CDR3 is TGTGCCAGCAGCTTAGCGAGGACGGACACTGAAGCTTTCTTT.

This rearrangement joins TRBV10-3 to TRBJ2-7; D remains unclear. Germline lookup yields CDR1 ENHRY and CDR2 SYGVKD. This CDR3 has 11 amino acids. V was shortened by 3 bases and J by 2 bases, with 2 bases between the two germline ends. The CDR3 here is CAISEAYEQYF. CDR3 DNA: TGTGCCATCAGTGAAGCCTACGAGCAGTACTTC.

This clonotype was picked up many times. The chain is built from TRBV4-2 and TRBJ2-7; 8 bases line up with TRBD1. Germline lookup yields CDR1 LGHNA and CDR2 YNFKEQ. V was clipped by 4 bases and J by 2 bases; unmatched bases: 10. This CDR3 has 16 amino acids. The CDR3 sequence: CASSPRGDRGAYEQYF. The CDR3 DNA sequence: TGTGCCAGCAGCCCCCGGGGCGACAGGGGCGCCTACGAGCAGTACTTC.

This clonotype was counted at least ten times. The V and J genes are TRBV7-3 and TRBJ2-7; D possibly corresponds to TRBD1 (5 bases). The CDR3 spans 13 residues. Germline V lookup: CDR1 SGHTA, CDR2 FQGTGA. With 5 bases removed from V and 3 bases from J, the gap between germline ends came to 11 bases. CDR3 residues: CASSLRTLYEQYF. The CDR3 nucleotides read TGTGCCAGCAGCCTCCGGACACTCTACGAGCAGTACTTC.

With respect to this clonotype: This may stem from a read error, because a much larger clone lies one nucleotide away. The rearrangement uses TRBV29-1 and TRBJ1-2, with D perhaps matching TRBD1 (5 bases). The CDR3 sequence is 12 residues long. Germline V gene sequence: CDR1 SQVTM, CDR2 ANQGSEA. The CDR3 region is CCVGGGAYGYTF. The CDR3 DNA is TGCTGCGTTGGGGGGGGAGCCTATGGCTACACCTTC.

In its sample, this clonotype was seen many times. This rearrangement joins TRBV27 to TRBJ2-7; TRBD2 matches 8 bases. The CDR3 totals 17 residues. V lost 5 bases to trimming and J lost 1 base; unmatched junction nucleotides: 13. In germline, CDR1 is MNHEY, CDR2 SMNVEV (reference sequence). CDR3: CASSPIFVAGYSYEQYF. CDR3 coding DNA: TGTGCCAGCAGTCCCATCTTCGTAGCGGGATATTCCTACGAGCAGTACTTC.

This clonotype was recorded at least ten times. The chain carries TRBV11-1 and TRBJ2-1, with TRBD1 matching over 7 bases. CDR1 is SGHAT, CDR2 FQDESV, per germline (reference sequence). CDR3 length: 12 amino acids. V lost 1 base and J lost 14; bases outside the gene matches: 5. CDR3 loop: CASSLGLTGEFF. CDR3 nucleotide sequence: TGTGCCAGCAGCTTAGGCCTAACAGGGGAGTTCTTC.

This clonotype was recorded many times. V and J are TRBV4-1 and TRBJ2-5; weak D call: TRBD2 (5 bases). Trimming shortened V by 6 bases and J by 1 base, and 21 bases separated the two germline ends. This CDR3 region has 17 residues. The germline CDR1 and CDR2 sequences are MGHRA and YSYEKL. This chain's CDR3 is CASRYLPDYPPQETQYF. CDR3 sequence (DNA): TGCGCCAGCAGATACCTCCCCGACTACCCACCCCAAGAGACCCAGTACTTC.

CDR3 sequence: CASRIDRRQETQYF. The CDR3 nucleotides are TGTGCCAGCAGGATAGACAGGAGGCAAGAGACCCAGTACTTC. V is TRBV6-2 or TRBV6-3 and J is TRBJ2-5, with a possible D match to TRBD1 (6 bases). Germline lookup yields CDR1 MNHEY and CDR2 SVGEGT. The CDR3 covers 14 residues. V lost 6 bases and J lost 2, with 13 bases in between.

This clonotype was counted ten times or more. V is TRBV20-1 and J is TRBJ2-3, with TRBD2 matching over 7 bases. The V gene's germline CDR1 is DFQATT and CDR2 SNEGSKA (reference sequence). The length of the CDR3 is 17 residues. V gave up 4 bases and J gave up 5 bases; unmatched junction bases: 18. In DNA form, the CDR3 reads TGCAGTGCTATCCACGCGACTAGCATATCAGGGTTAGATACGCAGTATTTT. Its translation: CSAIHATSISGLDTQYF.

About this clonotype: A much larger clone is a single base away; this may be a read error. This chain connects TRBV7-6 to TRBJ1-1, with D maybe TRBD1 (5 bases). The CDR3 consists of 13 residues. Germline CDR1 and CDR2: SGHVS and FNYEAQ. The CDR3, as DNA: TGTGCCAGCAGCCCATATGGGGCAGAAGAAGCTTCCTTT. Residues: CASSPYGAEEASF.

This clonotype was detected many times. The V and J genes are TRBV6-2 or TRBV6-3 and TRBJ1-5, with 8 nucleotides matching TRBD1. The length of the CDR3 is 17 residues. Looked up from germline, CDR1 is MNHEY and CDR2 is SVGEGT. Losses at the gene ends were 6 bases for V and 4 bases for J; bases not matched to a gene: 14. The CDR3 DNA reads TGTGCCAGCAGCGACAGGGGAGTGCTAGAGTATAATCAGCCCCAGCATTTT. Encoded protein: CASSDRGVLEYNQPQHF.